These T cell receptor beta chains were read from a single sample in a study of blood T cell repertoires in COVID-19. Clones were sequenced by immunoSEQ multiplex PCR, and TCRdb holds only the in-frame ones, with some missing. The table includes 130,000 to 150,000 clones, 75% to 90% detected once. Material: PBMCs or T cells enriched from blood (not recorded which). All receptors derive from a man aged 60-69 years who had recovered from COVID-19. CDR3s include the opening cysteine and the closing phenylalanine or tryptophan. D genes are given only for firm matches.

TRBJ2-6	NA	TRBV30	CAWSPRDSSSGANVLTF	TGTGCCTGGAGTCCCCGGGACTCCTCCTCTGGGGCCAACGTCCTGACTTTC
TRBJ2-1	NA	TRBV6-1	CASSEALGDNEQFF	TGTGCCAGCAGTGAAGCGTTAGGGGACAATGAGCAGTTCTTC
TRBJ2-1	TRBD2	TRBV6-5	CASSYSPASGRGEQFF	TGTGCCAGCAGTTACTCTCCGGCTAGCGGGCGTGGGGAGCAGTTCTTC
TRBJ1-5	TRBD1	TRBV2	CASIGDRYQPQHF	TGTGCCAGCATTGGGGACAGATATCAGCCCCAGCATTTT
TRBJ2-7	NA	TRBV28	CASSFPTTGSSSYEQYF	TGTGCCAGCAGTTTCCCAACCACAGGTTCCAGCTCCTACGAGCAGTACTTC
TRBJ2-7	NA	TRBV5-1	CASSLDREGEQYF	TGCGCCAGCAGCTTGGACAGGGAAGGGGAGCAGTACTTC
TRBJ2-3	NA	TRBV7-8	CASRSRAGDTQYF	TGTGCCAGCAGATCGAGAGCGGGAGATACGCAGTATTTT
TRBJ1-1	TRBD1	TRBV6-4	CASSRQGGTEAFF	TGTGCCAGCAGCCGACAGGGGGGCACTGAAGCTTTCTTT
TRBJ2-5	TRBD2	TRBV6-5	CASSYLGGGETQYF	TGTGCCAGCAGTTACCTGGGGGGGGGTGAGACCCAGTACTTC
TRBJ1-5	NA	TRBV28	CASSLPTEGRQPQHF	TGTGCCAGCAGTTTACCGACCGAGGGTAGACAGCCCCAGCATTTT